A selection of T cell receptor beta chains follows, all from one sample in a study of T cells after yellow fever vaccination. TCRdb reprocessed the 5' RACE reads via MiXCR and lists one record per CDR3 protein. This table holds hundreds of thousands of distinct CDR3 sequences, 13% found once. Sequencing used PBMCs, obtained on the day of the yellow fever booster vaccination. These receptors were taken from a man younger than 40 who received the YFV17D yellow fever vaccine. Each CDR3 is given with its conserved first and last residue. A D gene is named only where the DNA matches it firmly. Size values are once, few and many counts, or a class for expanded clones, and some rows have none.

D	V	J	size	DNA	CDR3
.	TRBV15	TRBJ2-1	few	TGTGCCACCAGCAGTGTTGGCGTCTCCTCCTACAATGAGCAGTTCTTC	CATSSVGVSSYNEQFF
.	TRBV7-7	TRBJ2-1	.	TGTGCCAGCAGCCCTGGCGAGCAGGGGGGCAATGAGCAGTTCTTC	CASSPGEQGGNEQFF
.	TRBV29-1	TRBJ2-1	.	TGCAGCGTTCGTAGGGGGGTCTGGGATGAGCAGTTCTTC	CSVRRGVWDEQFF
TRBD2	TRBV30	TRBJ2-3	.	TGTGCCTGGAGTCCCCACACTAGCGGGTACACAGATACGCAGTATTTT	CAWSPHTSGYTDTQYF
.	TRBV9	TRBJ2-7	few	TGTGCCAGCAGCGTAGGGGCAGGGAATAACTACGAGCAGTACTTC	CASSVGAGNNYEQYF
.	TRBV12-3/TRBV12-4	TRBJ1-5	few	TGTGCCAGCAGTACCTTTGGGGGGAGGCGAGATCAGCCCCAGCATTTT	CASSTFGGRRDQPQHF
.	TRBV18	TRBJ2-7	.	TGTGCCAGCTCACCGACCTTAGGGGAGCAGTACTTC	CASSPTLGEQYF
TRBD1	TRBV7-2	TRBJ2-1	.	TGTGCCGGGGGTACGGGACAGGGGGCTGATGAGCAGTTCTTC	CAGGTGQGADEQFF
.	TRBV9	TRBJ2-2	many	TGTGCCAGCAGCGTTCAGAACACCGGGGAGCTGTTTTTT	CASSVQNTGELFF
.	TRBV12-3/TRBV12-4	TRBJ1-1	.	TGTGCCAGCAAAGGTGGGGCCCAGGGAGGGGGGGACACTGAAGCTTTCTTT	CASKGGAQGGGDTEAFF
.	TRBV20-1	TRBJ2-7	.	TGCAGTGCTAGAGCCCGGGCCAACTACGAGCAGTACTTC	CSARARANYEQYF
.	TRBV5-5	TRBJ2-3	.	TGTGCCAGCAGCTTGGCGGCGAGGGGGACTAGCACAGATACGCAGTATTTT	CASSLAARGTSTDTQYF
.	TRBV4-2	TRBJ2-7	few	TGTGCCAGCAGCCAAGATGGTAGTGCAGGCGAGCAGTACTTC	CASSQDGSAGEQYF
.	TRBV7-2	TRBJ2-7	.	TGTGCCAGCAGCTTAGCCTCTCCAGGGGTCCACGAGCAGTACTTC	CASSLASPGVHEQYF
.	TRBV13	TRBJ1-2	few	TGTGCCAGCAGCATGGGCACGGGGCTCCTCCTCGGCTACACCTTC	CASSMGTGLLLGYTF
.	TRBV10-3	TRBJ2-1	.	TGTGCCATCCGGCTTTCCTCCAATGAGCAGTTCTTC	CAIRLSSNEQFF
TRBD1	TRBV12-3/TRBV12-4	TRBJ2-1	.	TGTGCCAGCAGGACAGGGTTCGGTGAGCAGTTCTTC	CASRTGFGEQFF